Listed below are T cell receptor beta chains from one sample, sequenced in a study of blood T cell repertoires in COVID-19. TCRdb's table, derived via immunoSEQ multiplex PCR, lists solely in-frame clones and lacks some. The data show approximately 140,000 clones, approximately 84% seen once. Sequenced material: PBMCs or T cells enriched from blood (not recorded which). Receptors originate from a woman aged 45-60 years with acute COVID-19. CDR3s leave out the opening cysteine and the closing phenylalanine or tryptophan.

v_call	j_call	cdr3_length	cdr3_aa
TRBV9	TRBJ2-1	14	ASSGSSGKGVNEQF
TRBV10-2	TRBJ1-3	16	ASSESPPLDSPGNTIY
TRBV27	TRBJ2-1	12	ASSPGTGEFEQF
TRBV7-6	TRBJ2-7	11	ASSSLLGHEQY
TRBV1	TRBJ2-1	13	TSSQDRRADNEQF
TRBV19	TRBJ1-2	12	ASSTSGGRYGYT
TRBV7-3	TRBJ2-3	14	ASSSRTASSTDTQY
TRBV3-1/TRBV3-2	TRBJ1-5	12	ASSPGLTNQPQH
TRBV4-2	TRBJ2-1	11	ASFSELDNEQF
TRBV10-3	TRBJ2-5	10	ASARVGETQY
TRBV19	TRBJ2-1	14	ASSMELAIVNNEQF
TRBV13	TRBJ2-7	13	ASSFIREDSYEQY
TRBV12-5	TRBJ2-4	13	ASGPPSGGVNIQY
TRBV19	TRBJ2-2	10	ASSLGGGELF
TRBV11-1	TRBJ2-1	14	ASSAWTSGSYNEQF
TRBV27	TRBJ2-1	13	ASSPGTSGSNEQF
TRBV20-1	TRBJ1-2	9	SARETIGYT
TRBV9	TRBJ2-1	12	ASSPGTRTGEQF
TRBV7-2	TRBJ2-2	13	ASRRTGGTTGELF
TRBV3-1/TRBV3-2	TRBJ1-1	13	ASSPRDRVGTEAF
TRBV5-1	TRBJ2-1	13	ASSLSGRAPLEQF
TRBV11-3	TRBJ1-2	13	ASSFNSGTEYGYT
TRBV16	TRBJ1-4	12	ASSRQGANEKLF
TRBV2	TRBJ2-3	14	ASSGFKRASTDTQY
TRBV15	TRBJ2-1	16	ATSRPLAPSGPPDEQF
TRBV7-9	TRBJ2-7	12	ASSLDHRAREQY
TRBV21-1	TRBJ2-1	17	ASSKAPPKAVGVRREQF
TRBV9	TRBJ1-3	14	ASSATGGTGGNTIY
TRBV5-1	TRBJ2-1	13	ASRGQPLAGNEQF
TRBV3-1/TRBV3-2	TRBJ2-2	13	ASEEVAGNTGELF
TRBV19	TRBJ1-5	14	ASSMQGLALNQPQH
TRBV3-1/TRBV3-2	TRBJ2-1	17	ASSQEDSGRTTSYNEQF
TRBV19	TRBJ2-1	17	ASSIGGTSGRTSYNEQF
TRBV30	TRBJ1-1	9	ACAENTEAF
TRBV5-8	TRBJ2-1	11	ASSLEPGGEQF
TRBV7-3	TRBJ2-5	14	ASSLLGRAGVETQY
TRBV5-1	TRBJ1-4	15	ASSLPPAQATNEKLF
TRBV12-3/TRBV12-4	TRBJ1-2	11	ASTHPNHGGYT
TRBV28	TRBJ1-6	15	ASSPPDRSSYNSPLH
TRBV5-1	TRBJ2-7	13	ASSQAGTEAYEQY